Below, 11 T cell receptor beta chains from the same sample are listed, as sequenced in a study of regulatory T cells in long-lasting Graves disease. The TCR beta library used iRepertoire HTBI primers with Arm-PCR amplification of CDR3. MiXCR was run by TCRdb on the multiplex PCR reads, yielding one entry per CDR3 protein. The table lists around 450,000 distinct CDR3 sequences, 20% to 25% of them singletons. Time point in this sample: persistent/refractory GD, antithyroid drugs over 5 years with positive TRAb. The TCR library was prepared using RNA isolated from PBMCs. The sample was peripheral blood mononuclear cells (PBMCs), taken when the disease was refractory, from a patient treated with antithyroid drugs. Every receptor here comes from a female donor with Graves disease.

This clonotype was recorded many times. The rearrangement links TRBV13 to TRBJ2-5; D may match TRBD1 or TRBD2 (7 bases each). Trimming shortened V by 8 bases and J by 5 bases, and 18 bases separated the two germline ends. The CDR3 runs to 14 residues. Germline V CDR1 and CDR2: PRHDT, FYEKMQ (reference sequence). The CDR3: CASLRAGDSETQYF. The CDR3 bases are TGTGCCAGCTTAAGGGCGGGGGACAGCGAGACCCAGTACTTC.

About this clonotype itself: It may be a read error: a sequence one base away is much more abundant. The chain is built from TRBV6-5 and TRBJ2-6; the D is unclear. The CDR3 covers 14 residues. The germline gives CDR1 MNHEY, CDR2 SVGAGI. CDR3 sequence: CACSYSPGANVLTF. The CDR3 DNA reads TGTGCCTGCAGCTACAGTCCTGGGGCCAACGTCCTGACTTTC.

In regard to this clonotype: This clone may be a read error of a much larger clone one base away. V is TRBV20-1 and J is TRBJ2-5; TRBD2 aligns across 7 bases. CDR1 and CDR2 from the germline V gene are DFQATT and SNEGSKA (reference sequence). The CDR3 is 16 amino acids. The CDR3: CSARIVGTIFQGTQYF. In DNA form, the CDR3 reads TGCAGTGCTAGAATCGTCGGGACTATCTTCCAAGGGACCCAGTACTTC.

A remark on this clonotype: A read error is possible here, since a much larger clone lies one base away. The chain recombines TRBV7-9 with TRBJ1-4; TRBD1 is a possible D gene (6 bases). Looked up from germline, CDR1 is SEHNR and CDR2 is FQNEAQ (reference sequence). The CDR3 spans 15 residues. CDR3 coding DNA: TGTGCCGGCAGCTATAAGGGGGTTTCAGATGAAAAACTGTTTTTT. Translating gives CAGSYKGVSDEKLFF.

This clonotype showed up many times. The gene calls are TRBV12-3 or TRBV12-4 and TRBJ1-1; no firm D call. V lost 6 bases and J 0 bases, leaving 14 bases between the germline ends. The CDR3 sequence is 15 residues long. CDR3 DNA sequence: TGTGCCAGCAGCCCCGGGCGTCGGGTGAACACTGAAGCTTTCTTT. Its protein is CASSPGRRVNTEAFF.

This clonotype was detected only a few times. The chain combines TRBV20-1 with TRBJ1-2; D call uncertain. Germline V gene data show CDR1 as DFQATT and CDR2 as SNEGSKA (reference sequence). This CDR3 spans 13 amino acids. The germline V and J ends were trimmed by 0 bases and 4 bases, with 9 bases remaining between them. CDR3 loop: CSARERAFYGYTF. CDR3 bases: TGCAGTGCTAGAGAGCGGGCCTTCTATGGCTACACCTTC.

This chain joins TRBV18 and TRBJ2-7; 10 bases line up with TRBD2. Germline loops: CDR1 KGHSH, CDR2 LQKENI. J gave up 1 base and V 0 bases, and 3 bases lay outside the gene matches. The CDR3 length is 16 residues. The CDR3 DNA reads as TGTGCCAGCTCACCACCGAGCGGGAGGGCTTCCTACGAGCAGTACTTC. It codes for CASSPPSGRASYEQYF.

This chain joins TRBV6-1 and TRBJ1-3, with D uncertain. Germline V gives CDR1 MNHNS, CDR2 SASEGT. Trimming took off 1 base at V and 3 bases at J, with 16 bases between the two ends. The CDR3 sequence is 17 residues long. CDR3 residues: CASSEGVSSNHGNTIYF. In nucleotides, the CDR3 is TGTGCCAGCAGTGAAGGGGTATCGAGCAATCATGGAAACACCATATATTTT.

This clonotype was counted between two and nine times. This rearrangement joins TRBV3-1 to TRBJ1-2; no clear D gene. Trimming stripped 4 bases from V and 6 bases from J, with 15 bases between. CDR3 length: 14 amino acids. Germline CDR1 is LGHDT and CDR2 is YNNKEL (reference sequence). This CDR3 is CASSLLEGVDGYTF. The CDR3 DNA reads TGTGCCAGCAGCCTCCTTGAGGGTGTCGATGGCTACACCTTC.

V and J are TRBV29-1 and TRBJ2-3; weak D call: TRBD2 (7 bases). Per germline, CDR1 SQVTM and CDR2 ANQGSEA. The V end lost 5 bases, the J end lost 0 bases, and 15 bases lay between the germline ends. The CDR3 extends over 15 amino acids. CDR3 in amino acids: CSVLGGLTSTDTQYF. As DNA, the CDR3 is TGCAGCGTTCTGGGGGGGCTGACAAGCACAGATACGCAGTATTTT.

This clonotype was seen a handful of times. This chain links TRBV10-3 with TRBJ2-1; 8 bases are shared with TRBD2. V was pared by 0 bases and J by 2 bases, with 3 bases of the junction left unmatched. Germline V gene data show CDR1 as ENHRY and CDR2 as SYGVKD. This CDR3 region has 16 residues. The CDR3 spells CAISESGGRTYNEQFF. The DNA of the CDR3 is TGTGCCATCAGTGAGTCAGGCGGGAGGACCTACAATGAGCAGTTCTTC.